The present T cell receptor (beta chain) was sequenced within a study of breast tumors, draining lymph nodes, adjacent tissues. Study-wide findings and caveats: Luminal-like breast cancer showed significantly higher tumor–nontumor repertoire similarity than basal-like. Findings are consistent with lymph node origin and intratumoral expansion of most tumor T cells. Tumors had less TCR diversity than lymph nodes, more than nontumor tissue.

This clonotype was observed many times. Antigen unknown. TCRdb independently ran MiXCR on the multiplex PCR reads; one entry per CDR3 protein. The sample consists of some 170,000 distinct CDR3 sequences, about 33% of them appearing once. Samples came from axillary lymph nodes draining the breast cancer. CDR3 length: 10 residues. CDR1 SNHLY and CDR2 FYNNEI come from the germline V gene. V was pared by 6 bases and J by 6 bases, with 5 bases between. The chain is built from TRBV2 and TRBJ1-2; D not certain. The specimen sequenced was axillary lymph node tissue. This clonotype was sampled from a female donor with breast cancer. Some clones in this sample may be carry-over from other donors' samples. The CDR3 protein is CASRTNGYTF. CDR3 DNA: TGTGCCAGCAGGACGAATGGCTACACCTTC.